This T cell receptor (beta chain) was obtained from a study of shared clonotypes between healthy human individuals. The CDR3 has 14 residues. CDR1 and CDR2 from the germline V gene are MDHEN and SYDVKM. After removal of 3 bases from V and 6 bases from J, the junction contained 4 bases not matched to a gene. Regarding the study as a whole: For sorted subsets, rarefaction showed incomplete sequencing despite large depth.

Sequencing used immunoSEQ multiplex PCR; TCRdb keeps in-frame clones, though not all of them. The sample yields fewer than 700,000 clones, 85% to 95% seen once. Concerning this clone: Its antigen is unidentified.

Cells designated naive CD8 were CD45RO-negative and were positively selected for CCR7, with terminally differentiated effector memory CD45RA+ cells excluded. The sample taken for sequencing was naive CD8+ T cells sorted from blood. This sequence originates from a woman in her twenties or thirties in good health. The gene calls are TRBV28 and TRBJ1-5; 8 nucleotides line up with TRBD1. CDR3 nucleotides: TGTGCCAGCAGTTTCGTACAGGGGGTTCAGCCCCAGCATTTT. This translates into CASSFVQGVQPQHF.